The rows below give T cell receptor beta chains drawn from one sample of a study of identical twins. TCRdb reprocessed the 5' RACE reads via MiXCR and lists one record per CDR3 protein. Of 250,000 or so distinct CDR3 sequences listed, roughly 13% were seen once; the top ten hold approximately 4%. The data were also submitted as part of a second study, on yellow fever vaccine responses in identical twins.

The sample was memory (CD45RO+) T cells sorted from blood. The receptor set was obtained from a young woman in good health. CDR3s include the opening cysteine and the closing phenylalanine or tryptophan. Fields, in order: D gene, J gene, V gene, CDR3 protein. The D gene is left open where the match is weak.

D gene: -
J gene: TRBJ1-5
V gene: TRBV6-2/TRBV6-3
CDR3 protein: CASSYSGGVQPQHF

D gene: -
J gene: TRBJ2-1
V gene: TRBV5-1
CDR3 protein: CASSAPDRSYNEQFF

D gene: TRBD1
J gene: TRBJ1-2
V gene: TRBV15
CDR3 protein: CATSREGTGRGYTF

D gene: -
J gene: TRBJ2-7
V gene: TRBV18
CDR3 protein: CASSSGPYEQYF

D gene: TRBD1
J gene: TRBJ1-2
V gene: TRBV6-1
CDR3 protein: CASSRGQDYGYTF

D gene: -
J gene: TRBJ2-7
V gene: TRBV6-1
CDR3 protein: CASSPGGRTYEQYF

D gene: -
J gene: TRBJ2-3
V gene: TRBV5-1
CDR3 protein: CASSLEGGYTDTQYF

D gene: -
J gene: TRBJ1-4
V gene: TRBV12-3/TRBV12-4
CDR3 protein: CASSNLRATNEKLFF

D gene: -
J gene: TRBJ2-5
V gene: TRBV5-1
CDR3 protein: CASSWSGGGPETQYF

D gene: -
J gene: TRBJ2-7
V gene: TRBV27
CDR3 protein: CASRQGAHEQYF

D gene: -
J gene: TRBJ2-7
V gene: TRBV7-8
CDR3 protein: CASSLVEAFGLEQYF

D gene: -
J gene: TRBJ1-4
V gene: TRBV6-1
CDR3 protein: CASHALGAGSTNEKLFF

D gene: TRBD2
J gene: TRBJ2-5
V gene: TRBV7-2
CDR3 protein: CASSLAGTSLIGTQYF

D gene: TRBD2
J gene: TRBJ2-3
V gene: TRBV24-1
CDR3 protein: CATSWGGADTQYF

D gene: -
J gene: TRBJ2-3
V gene: TRBV6-2/TRBV6-3
CDR3 protein: CASSSTRFTDTQYF

D gene: TRBD1
J gene: TRBJ1-4
V gene: TRBV28
CDR3 protein: CASSFRDSGREKLFF

D gene: -
J gene: TRBJ2-6
V gene: TRBV20-1
CDR3 protein: CSARAGSSGANVLTF

D gene: TRBD1
J gene: TRBJ2-1
V gene: TRBV12-3/TRBV12-4
CDR3 protein: CASSLGQGVDEQFF

D gene: TRBD2
J gene: TRBJ2-3
V gene: TRBV20-1
CDR3 protein: CSARLRTSLYTDTQYF

D gene: -
J gene: TRBJ2-5
V gene: TRBV25-1
CDR3 protein: CASNPGPRETQYF

D gene: TRBD1
J gene: TRBJ2-3
V gene: TRBV6-2/TRBV6-3
CDR3 protein: CASSYDPGQAFSTDTQYF

D gene: -
J gene: TRBJ2-1
V gene: TRBV5-1
CDR3 protein: CASSLLSGLSEQFF

D gene: -
J gene: TRBJ2-3
V gene: TRBV20-1
CDR3 protein: CRAGGAGSTDTQYF

D gene: TRBD2
J gene: TRBJ2-1
V gene: TRBV5-1
CDR3 protein: CASSSSGYNEQFF

D gene: TRBD2
J gene: TRBJ2-3
V gene: TRBV7-9
CDR3 protein: CASSESGTTDTQYF

D gene: TRBD2
J gene: TRBJ2-1
V gene: TRBV7-9
CDR3 protein: CALVTSALYNEQFF

D gene: -
J gene: TRBJ2-2
V gene: TRBV3-1
CDR3 protein: CASSQGRGAGELFF

D gene: TRBD2
J gene: TRBJ2-3
V gene: TRBV12-3/TRBV12-4
CDR3 protein: CASSGTSGTDTQYF